Sequencing of this TCR beta chain was carried out in a study of monozygotic twins with inflammatory bowel disease. Broader study findings: Patients got different immunosuppressive treatments, which may have made their repertoires more variable. With inverse Simpson as the measure, TCRbeta diversity was lower in IBD patients than in healthy co-twins. Relative to healthy twins, IBD patients had fewer clonotypes in common with others, a gap that was especially apparent with disease activity.

Regarding this clonotype: No antigen is known for it.

The V gene's germline CDR1 is WSHSY and CDR2 SAAADI. The CDR3 has 15 residues. An amount of 3,500 to 4,500 ng of total RNA was used for each TCR library. TCRdb re-called the 5' RACE reads and shows each CDR3 protein once, DNA omitted. The sample includes hundreds of thousands of distinct CDR3 sequences. What was sequenced was blood. The chain uses TRBV10-2 and TRBJ1-5. This receptor was obtained from a human donor with ulcerative colitis or Crohn's disease, or a healthy co-twin of an affected twin (not recorded which). The CDR3 here is CASSDTGESNQPQHF.